This T cell receptor beta chain was captured by sequencing in a study of blood T cell repertoires in COVID-19. This CDR3 is built from 13 residues. V lost 3 bases to trimming and J lost 3 bases, with 6 bases between them. Germline V gene data show CDR1 as SGHRS and CDR2 as YFSETQ. Measured with immunoSEQ multiplex PCR; TCRdb has only the in-frame clones, and not every one. The table lists roughly 380,000 clones, around 89% of them singletons. This clone was seen only once. Sample: peripheral blood. The TCR sequence derives from a woman in her thirties or forties with COVID-19, enrolled during active disease. This chain connects TRBV5-1 to TRBJ1-4, with D unclear. This CDR3 reads CASSSVANEKLFF. The CDR3 DNA reads as TGCGCCAGCAGCTCCGTCGCTAATGAAAAACTGTTTTTT.